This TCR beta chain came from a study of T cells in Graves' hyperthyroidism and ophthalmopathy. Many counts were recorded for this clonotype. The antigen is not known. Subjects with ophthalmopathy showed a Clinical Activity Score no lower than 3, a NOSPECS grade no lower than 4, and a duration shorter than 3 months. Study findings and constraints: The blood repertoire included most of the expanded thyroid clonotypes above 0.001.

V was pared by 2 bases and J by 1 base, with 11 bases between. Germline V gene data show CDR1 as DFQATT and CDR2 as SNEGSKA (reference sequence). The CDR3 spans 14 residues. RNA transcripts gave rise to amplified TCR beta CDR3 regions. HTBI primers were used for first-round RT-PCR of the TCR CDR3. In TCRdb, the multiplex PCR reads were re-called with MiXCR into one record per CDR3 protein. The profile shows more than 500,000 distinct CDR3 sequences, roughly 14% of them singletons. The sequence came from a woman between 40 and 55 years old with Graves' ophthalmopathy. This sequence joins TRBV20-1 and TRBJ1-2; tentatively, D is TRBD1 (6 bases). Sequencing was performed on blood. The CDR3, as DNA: TGCAGTGCTAGACCGGGACAAAATAACTATGGCTACACCTTC. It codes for CSARPGQNNYGYTF.